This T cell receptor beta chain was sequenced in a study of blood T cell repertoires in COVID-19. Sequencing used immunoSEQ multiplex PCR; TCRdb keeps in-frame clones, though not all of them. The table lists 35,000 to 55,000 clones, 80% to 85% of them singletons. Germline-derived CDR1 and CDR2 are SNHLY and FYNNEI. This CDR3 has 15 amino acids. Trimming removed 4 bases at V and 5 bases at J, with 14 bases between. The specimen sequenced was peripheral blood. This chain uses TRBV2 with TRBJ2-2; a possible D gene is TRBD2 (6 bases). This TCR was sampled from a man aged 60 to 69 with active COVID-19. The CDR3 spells CASSVRLAITGELFF. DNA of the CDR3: TGTGCCAGCAGTGTAAGGCTAGCGATTACCGGGGAGCTGTTTTTT.